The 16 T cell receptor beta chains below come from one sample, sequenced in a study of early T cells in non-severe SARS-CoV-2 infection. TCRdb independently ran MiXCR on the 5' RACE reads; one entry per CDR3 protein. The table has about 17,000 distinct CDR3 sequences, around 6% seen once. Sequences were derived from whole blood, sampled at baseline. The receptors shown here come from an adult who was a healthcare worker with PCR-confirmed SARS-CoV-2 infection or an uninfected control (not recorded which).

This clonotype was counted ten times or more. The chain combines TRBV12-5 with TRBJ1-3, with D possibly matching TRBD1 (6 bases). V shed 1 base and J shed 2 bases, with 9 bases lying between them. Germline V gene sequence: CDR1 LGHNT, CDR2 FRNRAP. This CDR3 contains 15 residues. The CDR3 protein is CASGLATGTGNTIYF. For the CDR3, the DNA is TGTGCTAGTGGTTTGGCAACAGGGACTGGAAACACCATATATTTT. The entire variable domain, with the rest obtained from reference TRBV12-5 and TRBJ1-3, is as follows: DARVTQTPRHKVTEMGQEVTMRCQPILGHNTVFWYRQTMMQGLELLAYFRNRAPLDDSGMPKDRFSAEMPDATLATLKIQPSEPRDSAVYFCASGLATGTGNTIYFGEGSWLTVV.

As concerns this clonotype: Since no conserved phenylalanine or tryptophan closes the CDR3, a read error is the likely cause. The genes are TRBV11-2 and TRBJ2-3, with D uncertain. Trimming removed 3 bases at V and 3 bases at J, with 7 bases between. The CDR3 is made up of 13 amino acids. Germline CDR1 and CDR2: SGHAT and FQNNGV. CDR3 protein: CASSFTETDTQYY. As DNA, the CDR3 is TGTGCCAGCAGCTTTACAGAAACAGATACGCAGTATTAT.

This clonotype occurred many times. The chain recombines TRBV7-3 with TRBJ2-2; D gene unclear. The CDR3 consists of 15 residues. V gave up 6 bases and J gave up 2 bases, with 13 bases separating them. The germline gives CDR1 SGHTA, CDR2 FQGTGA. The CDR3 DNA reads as TGTGCCAGCAGTGTATGGACCGATAACACCGGGGAGCTGTTTTTT. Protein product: CASSVWTDNTGELFF.

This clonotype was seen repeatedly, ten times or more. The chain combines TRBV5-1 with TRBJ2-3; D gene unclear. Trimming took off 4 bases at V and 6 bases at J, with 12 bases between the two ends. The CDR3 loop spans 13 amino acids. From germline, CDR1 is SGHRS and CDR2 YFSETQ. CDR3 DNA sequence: TGCGCCAGCAGCCTTTCCGAGGTGGATACGCAGTATTTT. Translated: CASSLSEVDTQYF.

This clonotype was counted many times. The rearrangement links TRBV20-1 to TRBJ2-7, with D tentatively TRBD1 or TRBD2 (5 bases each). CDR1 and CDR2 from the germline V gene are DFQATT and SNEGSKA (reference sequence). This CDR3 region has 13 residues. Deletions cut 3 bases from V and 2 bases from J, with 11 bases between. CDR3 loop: CSASSRDPYEQYF. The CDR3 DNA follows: TGCAGTGCTAGTTCACGGGACCCCTACGAGCAGTACTTC.

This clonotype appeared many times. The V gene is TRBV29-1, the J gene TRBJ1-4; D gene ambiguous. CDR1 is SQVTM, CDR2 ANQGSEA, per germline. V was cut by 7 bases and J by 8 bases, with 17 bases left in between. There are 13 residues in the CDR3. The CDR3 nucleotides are TGCAGCGCCAGCCGGCAGGCTGGGGAAAAACTGTTTTTT. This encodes CSASRQAGEKLFF.

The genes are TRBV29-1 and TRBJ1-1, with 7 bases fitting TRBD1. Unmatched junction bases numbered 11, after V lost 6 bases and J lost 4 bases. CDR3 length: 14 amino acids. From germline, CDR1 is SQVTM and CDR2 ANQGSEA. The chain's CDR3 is CSVARGLSSTEAFF. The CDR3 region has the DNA TGCAGCGTCGCCAGGGGGTTAAGTAGCACTGAAGCTTTCTTT. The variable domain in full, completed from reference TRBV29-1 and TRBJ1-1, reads SAVISQKPSRDICQRGTSLTIQCQVDSQVTMMFWYRQQPGQSLTLIATANQGSEATYESGFVIDKFPISRPNLTFSTLTVSNMSPEDSSIYLCSVARGLSSTEAFFGQGTRLTVV.

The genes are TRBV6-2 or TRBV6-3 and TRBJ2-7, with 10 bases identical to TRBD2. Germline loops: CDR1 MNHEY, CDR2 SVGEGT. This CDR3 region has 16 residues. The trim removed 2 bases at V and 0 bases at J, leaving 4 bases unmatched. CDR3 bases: TGTGCCAGCAGTTACGGCACTAGCGGGGTCTCCTACGAGCAGTACTTC. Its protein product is CASSYGTSGVSYEQYF.

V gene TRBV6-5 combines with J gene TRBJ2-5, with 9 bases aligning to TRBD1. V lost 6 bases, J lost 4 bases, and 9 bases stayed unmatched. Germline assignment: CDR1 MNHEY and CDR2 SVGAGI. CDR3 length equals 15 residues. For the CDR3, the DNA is TGTGCCAGCAGCCGGACAGGGGAGAGGGGAGAGACCCAGTACTTC. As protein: CASSRTGERGETQYF.

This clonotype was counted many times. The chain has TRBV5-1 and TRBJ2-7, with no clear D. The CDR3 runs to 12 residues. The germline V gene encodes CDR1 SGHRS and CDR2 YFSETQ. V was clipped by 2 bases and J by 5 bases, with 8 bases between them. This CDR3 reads CASSFLRDEQYF. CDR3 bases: TGCGCCAGCAGCTTCCTAAGGGACGAGCAGTACTTC.

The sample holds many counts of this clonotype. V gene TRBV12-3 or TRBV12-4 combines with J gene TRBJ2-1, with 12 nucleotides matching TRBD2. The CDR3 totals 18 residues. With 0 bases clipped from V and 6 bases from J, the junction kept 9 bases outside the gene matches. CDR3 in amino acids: CASSLAQGLAGTPNEQFF. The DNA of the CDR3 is TGTGCCAGCAGTTTAGCCCAAGGACTAGCGGGGACTCCCAATGAGCAGTTCTTC.

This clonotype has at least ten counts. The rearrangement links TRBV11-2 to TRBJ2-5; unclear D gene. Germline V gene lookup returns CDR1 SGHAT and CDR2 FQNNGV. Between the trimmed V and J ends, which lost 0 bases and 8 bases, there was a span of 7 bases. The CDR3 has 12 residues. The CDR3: CASSLEGTTQYF. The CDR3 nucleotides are TGTGCCAGCAGCTTAGAGGGAACAACCCAGTACTTC.

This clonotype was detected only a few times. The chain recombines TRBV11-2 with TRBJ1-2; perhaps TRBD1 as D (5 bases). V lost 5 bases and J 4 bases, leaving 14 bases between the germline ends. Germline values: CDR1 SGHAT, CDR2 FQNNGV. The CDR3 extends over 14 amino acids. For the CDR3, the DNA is TGTGCCAGCAGCCGTCCGCTCGGGGGCTATGGCTACACCTTC. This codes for CASSRPLGGYGYTF.

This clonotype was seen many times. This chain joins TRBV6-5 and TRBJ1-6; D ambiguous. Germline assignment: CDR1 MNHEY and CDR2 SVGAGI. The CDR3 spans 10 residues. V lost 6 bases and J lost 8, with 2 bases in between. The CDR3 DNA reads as TGTGCCAGCAGGCATTCACCCCTCCACTTT. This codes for CASRHSPLHF.

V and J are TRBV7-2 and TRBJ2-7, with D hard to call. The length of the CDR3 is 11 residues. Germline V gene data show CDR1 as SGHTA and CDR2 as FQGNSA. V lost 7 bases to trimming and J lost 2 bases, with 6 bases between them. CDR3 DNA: TGTGCCAGCACTGCGGCCTACGAGCAGTACTTC. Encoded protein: CASTAAYEQYF. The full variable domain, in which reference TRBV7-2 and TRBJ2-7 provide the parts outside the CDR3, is GAGVSQSPSNKVTEKGKDVELRCDPISGHTALYWYRQSLGQGLEFLIYFQGNSAPDKSGLPSDRFSAERTGGSVSTLTIQRTQQEDSAVYLCASTAAYEQYFGPGTRLTVT.

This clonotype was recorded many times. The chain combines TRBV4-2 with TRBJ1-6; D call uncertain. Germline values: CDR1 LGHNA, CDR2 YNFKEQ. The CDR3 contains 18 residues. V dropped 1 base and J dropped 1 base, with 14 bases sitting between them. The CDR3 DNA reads TGTGCCAGCAGCCAAGGGTCCGGGGAAAGATCCTATAATTCACCCCTCCACTTT. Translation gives CASSQGSGERSYNSPLHF.